This T cell receptor (beta chain) comes out of a study of neurological immune-mediated disorders. TCRdb reprocessed the 5' RACE reads via MiXCR and lists one record per CDR3 protein. This sample has roughly 70,000 distinct CDR3 sequences, with around 4.2% found just once. This clonotype has just a few counts. The length of the CDR3 is 14 residues. V shed 6 bases and J shed 1 base, with 12 bases lying between them. The V gene's germline CDR1 is ENHRY and CDR2 SYGVKD. This receptor was taken from a man aged 25 to 45 with multiple sclerosis. The source material was PBMCs. J is TRBJ1-2 and V is TRBV10-3, with D perhaps matching TRBD1 (6 bases). This CDR3 reads CAISPGTINYGYTF. The CDR3 DNA sequence: TGTGCCATCAGCCCCGGGACAATTAACTATGGCTACACCTTC.